The source of this T cell receptor beta chain is a study of vaccination and CD4 T cells after COVID-19. Across the whole study: Of the convalescent patients, who were SARS-CoV-2 positive by nasal swab PCR, about 10 had mild and one severe disease. A vaccine, either BNT162b2 or mRNA-1273, was given to participants in two doses. Every culture used as a control got a CEFX pool, an HIV-1 Nef pool, or no peptide. Study conclusions and caveats: Convalescent patients had a median about 90% of reactive clones appearing only post-vaccination.

Trimming removed 0 bases from V and 0 bases from J, with 5 bases in between. CDR3 length: 13 amino acids. Germline V gene data show CDR1 as GTSNPN and CDR2 as SVGIG (reference sequence). For this clonotype: Its cognate antigen is unknown.

An Oncomine TCR Beta short-read assay was used to sequence the DNA from cultured CD4+ T cells. One entry per CDR3 protein results from TCRdb running MiXCR on the PCR reads. The sample carries approximately 15,000 distinct CDR3 sequences, just under 65% recorded once. Treatment in this sample: 10-day PBMC culture with coronavirus spike peptide pools or control peptides (ViraFEST assay). V gene TRBV30 combines with J gene TRBJ1-1; D is undetermined. The sequenced sample was CD4+ T cells from blood, cultured in vitro. The TCR comes from a human donor who had recovered from COVID-19. In nucleotides, the CDR3 is TGTGCCTGGAGTGTCGACATGAACACTGAAGCTTTCTTT. This translates into CAWSVDMNTEAFF.